Following are 19 T cell receptor beta chains from one sample sequenced in a study of blood T cell repertoires in COVID-19. Assay used: immunoSEQ multiplex PCR; TCRdb lists only in-frame clones, some missing. The sample shows 250,000 to 350,000 clones, about nine tenths of them seen only once. The sequencing input was peripheral blood. The receptors stem from a man in his late teens or twenties with active or convalescent COVID-19.

The genes are TRBV5-1 and TRBJ2-5, with 8 bases matching TRBD1. The CDR3 runs to 16 residues. V lost 4 bases, J lost 4 bases, and 12 bases stayed unmatched. Germline CDR1 SGHRS, CDR2 YFSETQ. CDR3 bases: TGCGCCAGCAGCCCCGGACAGGGAGGAACTGGAGAGACCCAGTACTTC. Translation gives CASSPGQGGTGETQYF.

The rearrangement uses TRBV18 and TRBJ2-1; no firm D call. This CDR3 is built from 15 residues. Germline CDR1 is KGHSH and CDR2 is LQKENI. The V end was cut by 6 bases, the J end by 7 bases, with 19 bases between. CDR3 sequence (DNA): TGTGCCAGCTCCCCCCCGGAACCGGGTTGGAATGAGCAGTTCTTC. Translated, it gives CASSPPEPGWNEQFF. The full variable domain, its missing parts supplied by reference TRBV18 and TRBJ2-1, is NAGVMQNPRHLVRRRGQEARLRCSPMKGHSHVYWYRQLPEEGLKFMVYLQKENIIDESGMPKERFSAEFPKEGPSILRIQQVVRGDSAAYFCASSPPEPGWNEQFFGPGTRLTVL.

The V gene is TRBV3-1 (or the pseudogene TRBV3-2), the J gene TRBJ2-3; maybe TRBD2 (6 bases). CDR1 and CDR2 from the germline V gene are LGHDT and YNNKEL (reference sequence). Trimming removed 4 bases from V and 2 bases from J, with 13 bases in between. The CDR3 sequence is 15 residues long. The CDR3 spells CASSPAGLNTDTQYF. CDR3 in DNA: TGTGCCAGCAGCCCGGCAGGACTAAACACAGATACGCAGTATTTT.

The V gene is TRBV2, the J gene TRBJ1-5; 11 nucleotides agree with TRBD1. Germline-derived CDR1 and CDR2 are SNHLY and FYNNEI. The CDR3 length is 14 residues. J gave up 6 bases and V 5 bases, and 3 bases lay outside the gene matches. This chain's CDR3 is CASSPGQGVQPQHF. The DNA for the CDR3 is TGTGCCAGCAGTCCGGGACAGGGGGTTCAGCCCCAGCATTTT. The entire variable domain, with the rest obtained from reference TRBV2 and TRBJ1-5, is as follows: EPEVTQTPSHQVTQMGQEVILRCVPISNHLYFYWYRQILGQKVEFLVSFYNNEISEKSEIFDDQFSVERPDGSNFTLKIRSTKLEDSAMYFCASSPGQGVQPQHFGDGTRLSIL.

This clone appeared once. The rearrangement links TRBV10-2 to TRBJ2-3; 15 nucleotides match TRBD2. Germline trimming cut 7 bases from V and 2 bases from J; bases unmatched to any gene: 7. This CDR3 comprises 17 residues. Germline lookup yields CDR1 WSHSY and CDR2 SAAADI. The chain's CDR3 is CASTGTSGGPLTDTQYF. The CDR3 DNA is TGCGCCAGCACTGGGACTAGCGGGGGGCCTCTCACAGATACGCAGTATTTT.

The CDR3 loop reads CASSQDWTGTYNEQFF. The CDR3 DNA reads as TGCGCCAGCAGCCAAGATTGGACAGGCACCTACAATGAGCAGTTCTTC. The chain uses TRBV4-1 and TRBJ2-1; 7 bases map to TRBD1. The ends lost 0 bases at V and 2 bases at J; junction bases unmatched: 4. CDR1 is MGHRA and CDR2 is YSYEKL in the germline V gene. CDR3 size: 16 residues.

The rearrangement links TRBV9 to TRBJ2-1; a possible D gene is TRBD2 (5 bases). The V and J ends lost 3 bases and 8 bases respectively, with 9 bases between them. The CDR3 sequence is 12 residues long. Germline V gene lookup returns CDR1 SGDLS and CDR2 YYNGEE. CDR3 loop: CASSERPDEQFF. The CDR3, as DNA: TGTGCCAGCAGCGAGCGGCCTGATGAGCAGTTCTTC.

This chain joins TRBV5-1 and TRBJ2-3; 11 nucleotides agree with TRBD2. The germline CDR1 and CDR2 sequences are SGHRS and YFSETQ. CDR3 size: 15 residues. Trimming took 4 bases from V and 2 from J; bases not matched to a gene: 3. The CDR3 nucleotides are TGCGCCAGCAGCGTGACTAGCGGGGACACAGATACGCAGTATTTT. This sequence encodes CASSVTSGDTDTQYF.

The chain combines TRBV19 with TRBJ2-2; 10 bases match TRBD1. Germline V gene data show CDR1 as LNHDA and CDR2 as SQIVND (reference sequence). V shed 3 bases and J 4 bases; nucleotides not matched to a gene: 2. The CDR3 is 15 residues long. The CDR3 protein is CASSIRTGGTGELFF. The CDR3 nucleotides read TGTGCCAGTAGTATTAGGACAGGGGGCACCGGGGAGCTGTTTTTT. Looking up the rest from reference TRBV19 and TRBJ2-2 gives the full variable domain: DGGITQSPKYLFRKEGQNVTLSCEQNLNHDAMYWYRQDPGQGLRLIYYSQIVNDFQKGDIAEGYSVSREKKESFPLTVTSAQKNPTAFYLCASSIRTGGTGELFFGEGSRLTVL.

This chain joins TRBV28 and TRBJ1-1, with D tentatively TRBD1 (6 bases). The CDR3 is 15 amino acids. In germline, CDR1 is MDHEN, CDR2 SYDVKM. V was pared by 3 bases and J by 3 bases, with 14 bases between. In nucleotides, the CDR3 is TGTGCCAGCAGTTTCGTAGCCACAGGGTACACTGAAGCTTTCTTT. It specifies CASSFVATGYTEAFF.

The V call is TRBV27, the J call TRBJ1-6, with D unresolved. Trimming shortened V by 0 bases and J by 0 bases, and 9 bases separated the two germline ends. Germline CDR1 reads MNHEY; CDR2 reads SMNVEV (reference sequence). This CDR3 is 17 amino acids long. CDR3 protein: CASSLSIASSYNSPLHF. In DNA, the CDR3 is TGTGCCAGCAGTTTATCGATCGCGAGCTCCTATAATTCACCCCTCCACTTT.

The chain uses TRBV7-9 and TRBJ2-2, with 12 bases matching TRBD2. The CDR3 extends over 15 amino acids. V trimming: 11 bases; J trimming: 3 bases; junction bases outside the gene matches: 7. Germline CDR1 and CDR2: SEHNR and FQNEAQ (reference sequence). The CDR3 spells CAWLAGGPDTGELFF. The CDR3 DNA is TGTGCCTGGCTAGCGGGAGGGCCAGACACCGGGGAGCTGTTTTTT.

The chain couples TRBV9 to TRBJ2-5; 7 bases match TRBD1. V was clipped by 4 bases and J by 3 bases; unmatched bases: 3. The CDR3 is made up of 13 amino acids. Germline CDR1 SGDLS, CDR2 YYNGEE. CDR3 nucleotide sequence: TGTGCCAGCAGCCGGACAGGCAAAGAGACCCAGTACTTC. It codes for CASSRTGKETQYF.

V gene TRBV11-2 combines with J gene TRBJ1-2, with 7 nucleotides matching TRBD1. The V segment lost 5 bases and the J segment 2 bases; nucleotides outside the gene matches: 8. CDR1 is SGHAT, CDR2 FQNNGV, per germline. This CDR3 has 15 residues. The chain's CDR3 is CASSPLDRVNYGYTF. The CDR3 DNA sequence: TGTGCCAGCAGCCCCCTTGACAGGGTAAACTATGGCTACACCTTC.

This clone appeared once. This sequence joins TRBV20-1 and TRBJ2-7; D possibly corresponds to TRBD1 (6 bases). Trimming stripped 6 bases from V and 4 bases from J, with 10 bases between. The CDR3 contains 11 residues. In germline, CDR1 is DFQATT, CDR2 SNEGSKA (reference sequence). DNA of the CDR3: TGCAGTGCAGAACAGGGTTACGAGCAGTACTTC. Translating it yields CSAEQGYEQYF.

The chain uses TRBV27 and TRBJ1-1, with 8 positions matching TRBD1. The junction had 19 bases not matched to a gene; V was cut back by 6 bases and J by 1 base. The CDR3 is 19 residues long. In germline, CDR1 is MNHEY, CDR2 SMNVEV (reference sequence). CDR3 in amino acids: CASSPNRWDRPSANTEAFF. The CDR3 nucleotides are TGTGCCAGCAGCCCCAACCGCTGGGACAGGCCGTCGGCGAACACTGAAGCTTTCTTT.

CDR3 sequence: CASSNRGIVAGELFF. The CDR3 nucleotides read TGTGCCAGCAGCAACAGGGGAATTGTGGCCGGGGAGCTGTTTTTT. The chain recombines TRBV6-2 or TRBV6-3 with TRBJ2-2; 7 bases fit TRBD1. The CDR3 contains 15 residues. Looked up from germline, CDR1 is MNHEY and CDR2 is SVGEGT. Trimming took 6 bases from V and 6 from J; bases not matched to a gene: 10.

The chain has TRBV12-5 and TRBJ1-2, with D uncertain. CDR1 and CDR2 (germline): LGHNT, FRNRAP. CDR3 size: 13 residues. The V gene lost 1 base and the J gene lost 8 bases, with 11 bases spanning the gap. The CDR3 DNA reads as TGTGCTAGTGGTTTGGGAGGGCCTAACGGCTACACCTTC. As protein: CASGLGGPNGYTF.

The chain couples TRBV28 to TRBJ2-7, with unresolved D. Germline V lookup: CDR1 MDHEN, CDR2 SYDVKM. This CDR3 spans 12 amino acids. Trimming pared 3 bases from V and 6 bases from J, leaving 9 bases between. The CDR3 DNA is TGTGCCAGCAGTTTTCTTTCAGGCGAGCAGTACTTC. It specifies CASSFLSGEQYF.